Listed below are T cell receptor beta chains from one sample, sequenced in a study of STAT3 mutations in large granular lymphocyte leukemia. Some clones are missing from TCRdb's copy, which holds only in-frame ones; the method was immunoSEQ multiplex PCR. Of more than 25,000 clones listed, about 83% are singletons. The sample consisted of peripheral blood mononuclear cells. These receptors originate from a woman aged 45-65 years with T-cell large granular lymphocyte leukemia. Some clones in this sample may be carry-over from other donors' samples. CDR3s include the opening cysteine and the closing phenylalanine or tryptophan. The D gene is left open where the match is weak. Expanded clones are given a class, and other clones once, few, many or no size at all.

CDR3 DNA: TGTGCCTCCGGTCCGGGGTACGGTCAGCCCCAGCATTTT
CDR3 protein: CASGPGYGQPQHF
V gene: TRBV6-5
clone size: NA
J gene: TRBJ1-5
D gene: NA

CDR3 DNA: TGTGCCAGCAGTTTTAGGGGCACTGGGACCCAGTACTTC
CDR3 protein: CASSFRGTGTQYF
V gene: TRBV28
clone size: NA
J gene: TRBJ2-5
D gene: NA

CDR3 DNA: TGTGCCAGCTCACCATCTGTGGCAGATACGCAGTATTTT
CDR3 protein: CASSPSVADTQYF
V gene: TRBV18
clone size: NA
J gene: TRBJ2-3
D gene: NA

CDR3 DNA: TGCGCCAGCAGCTCCGGGTCAACCGGGACAGGGGTCCGAGAGCAGTACTTC
CDR3 protein: CASSSGSTGTGVREQYF
V gene: TRBV5-1
clone size: NA
J gene: TRBJ2-7
D gene: TRBD1

CDR3 DNA: TGTGCCAGCAGCACCTCCAGGACACTCTCTGGAAACACCATATATTTT
CDR3 protein: CASSTSRTLSGNTIYF
V gene: TRBV6-6
clone size: NA
J gene: TRBJ1-3
D gene: NA

CDR3 DNA: TGTGCCAGCTCACCGACCGGGGGGGCCGGGGAGCAGTACTTC
CDR3 protein: CASSPTGGAGEQYF
V gene: TRBV18
clone size: NA
J gene: TRBJ2-7
D gene: TRBD2

CDR3 DNA: TGTGCCAGCAGCGTAGTGTCAGGGGCCGAGCAGTACTTC
CDR3 protein: CASSVVSGAEQYF
V gene: TRBV9
clone size: once
J gene: TRBJ2-7
D gene: NA

CDR3 DNA: TGTGCCAGCAGGGACAGGGCTAATGAAAAACTGTTTTTT
CDR3 protein: CASRDRANEKLFF
V gene: TRBV5-4
clone size: NA
J gene: TRBJ1-4
D gene: TRBD1

CDR3 DNA: TGTGCCAGCAGCGGACTACCTGGGGGCACAGATACGCAGTATTTT
CDR3 protein: CASSGLPGGTDTQYF
V gene: TRBV9
clone size: NA
J gene: TRBJ2-3
D gene: NA

CDR3 DNA: TGTGCCAGCAGCACAGGGGAAACTGAAGCTTTCTTT
CDR3 protein: CASSTGETEAFF
V gene: TRBV9
clone size: NA
J gene: TRBJ1-1
D gene: TRBD1

CDR3 DNA: TGTGCCAGCAGTCGACTAGCGTTAAGCACAGATACGCAGTATTTT
CDR3 protein: CASSRLALSTDTQYF
V gene: TRBV13
clone size: NA
J gene: TRBJ2-3
D gene: TRBD2

CDR3 DNA: TGTGCCAGCAGTTCACAGGGGGCTCATGGAAACACCATATATTTT
CDR3 protein: CASSSQGAHGNTIYF
V gene: TRBV6-5
clone size: NA
J gene: TRBJ1-3
D gene: TRBD1

CDR3 DNA: TGCGCCAGCAGCCAAGACCGAATGACCTCGGGAGGCTACACCTTC
CDR3 protein: CASSQDRMTSGGYTF
V gene: TRBV4-3
clone size: NA
J gene: TRBJ1-2
D gene: NA

CDR3 DNA: TGTGCTAGCAGCCCATGGGATAGGTCAGAGACCCAGTACTTC
CDR3 protein: CASSPWDRSETQYF
V gene: TRBV7-7
clone size: NA
J gene: TRBJ2-5
D gene: NA

CDR3 DNA: TGTGCCAGCTCATCGACCCCACAGGGAGAGACCCAGTACTTC
CDR3 protein: CASSSTPQGETQYF
V gene: TRBV18
clone size: NA
J gene: TRBJ2-5
D gene: NA

CDR3 DNA: TGTGCCAGTAGTAGGGGACAGGGCCTCTATGGCTACACCTTC
CDR3 protein: CASSRGQGLYGYTF
V gene: TRBV19
clone size: NA
J gene: TRBJ1-2
D gene: TRBD1

CDR3 DNA: TGTGCCAGCAGCGCTTTTTTGTCCACCGGGGAGCTGTTTTTT
CDR3 protein: CASSAFLSTGELFF
V gene: TRBV7-9
clone size: NA
J gene: TRBJ2-2
D gene: NA

CDR3 DNA: TGTGCCAGCAGCCCGGACAGATACGAGCAGTACTTC
CDR3 protein: CASSPDRYEQYF
V gene: TRBV7-9
clone size: NA
J gene: TRBJ2-7
D gene: NA

CDR3 DNA: TGTGCCACCAGCAGGCATGGGGTCAATCAGCCCCAGCATTTT
CDR3 protein: CATSRHGVNQPQHF
V gene: TRBV15
clone size: NA
J gene: TRBJ1-5
D gene: NA

CDR3 DNA: TGTGCCAGCAGCGGGGTGATAGGGTACGAGCAGTACTTC
CDR3 protein: CASSGVIGYEQYF
V gene: TRBV11-2
clone size: NA
J gene: TRBJ2-7
D gene: NA

CDR3 DNA: TGTGCCAGTAGTAATTTCCGGACATCTTACTCTGGAAACACCATATATTTT
CDR3 protein: CASSNFRTSYSGNTIYF
V gene: TRBV19
clone size: NA
J gene: TRBJ1-3
D gene: NA

CDR3 DNA: TGTGCCAGCTCACCACCAGTGAACACTGAAGCTTTCTTT
CDR3 protein: CASSPPVNTEAFF
V gene: TRBV18
clone size: NA
J gene: TRBJ1-1
D gene: NA

CDR3 DNA: TGTGCCAGCAGAACCGACAGGGGGACAGGTGAGCAGTACTTC
CDR3 protein: CASRTDRGTGEQYF
V gene: TRBV6-6
clone size: few
J gene: TRBJ2-7
D gene: TRBD1

CDR3 DNA: TGCGCCAGCAGCCAAACAGGGGACACCGGGGAGCTGTTTTTT
CDR3 protein: CASSQTGDTGELFF
V gene: TRBV5-1
clone size: NA
J gene: TRBJ2-2
D gene: TRBD1

CDR3 DNA: TGTGCCATCAGTGCCGGGGGCTACGAGCAGTACTTC
CDR3 protein: CAISAGGYEQYF
V gene: TRBV10-3
clone size: few
J gene: TRBJ2-7
D gene: NA

CDR3 DNA: TGTGCCAGCAGCCGGGGACGCTACGAGCAGTACTTC
CDR3 protein: CASSRGRYEQYF
V gene: TRBV6-6
clone size: NA
J gene: TRBJ2-7
D gene: NA

CDR3 DNA: TGTGCCATCAGTGAGTCAGACAGGGGAAATCAGCCCCAGCATTTT
CDR3 protein: CAISESDRGNQPQHF
V gene: TRBV10-3
clone size: few
J gene: TRBJ1-5
D gene: TRBD1

CDR3 DNA: TGTGCCAGCAGCTTGTACCTTAGGACAGGCCTTACCTACGAGCAGTACTTC
CDR3 protein: CASSLYLRTGLTYEQYF
V gene: TRBV5-6
clone size: few
J gene: TRBJ2-7
D gene: TRBD1

CDR3 DNA: TGCGCCAGCAGCCAAGTCGGTCGGATCTATGGCTACACCTTC
CDR3 protein: CASSQVGRIYGYTF
V gene: TRBV4-1
clone size: NA
J gene: TRBJ1-2
D gene: NA